This T cell receptor (beta chain) was recovered during a study of blood T cell repertoires in COVID-19. In the study overall: Material from acute and convalescent COVID-19 was sourced from the United States, Italy and Spain. Nucleic acid was either cDNA or gDNA, and it came from T cells, B-cell-depleted T cells, or PBMCs.

The CDR3 is made up of 19 amino acids. The J segment lost 0 bases and the V segment lost 4 bases, leaving 17 bases of the junction unmatched. Germline CDR1 is MDHEN and CDR2 is SYDVKM. Authors' methods: Estimates of nucleated cell counts were drawn from the amplification of reference gene primers. Using immunoSEQ multiplex PCR, the repertoire was profiled, and TCRdb retains in-frame clones only, with some absent. V, J and clone size were drawn from that table, and D and trimming were deduced from the DNA. This table holds about 150,000 clones, roughly 80% found once. Sequencing was done on a sample of peripheral blood. The sequence came from a woman aged 60 to 75 with acute or convalescent COVID-19. The chain joins TRBV28 to TRBJ1-1; 7 bases are shared with TRBD1. DNA of the CDR3: TGTGCCAGCAGTTCCCACGACAAAACAGGGGACCTCATGAACACTGAAGCTTTCTTT. It translates to CASSSHDKTGDLMNTEAFF.